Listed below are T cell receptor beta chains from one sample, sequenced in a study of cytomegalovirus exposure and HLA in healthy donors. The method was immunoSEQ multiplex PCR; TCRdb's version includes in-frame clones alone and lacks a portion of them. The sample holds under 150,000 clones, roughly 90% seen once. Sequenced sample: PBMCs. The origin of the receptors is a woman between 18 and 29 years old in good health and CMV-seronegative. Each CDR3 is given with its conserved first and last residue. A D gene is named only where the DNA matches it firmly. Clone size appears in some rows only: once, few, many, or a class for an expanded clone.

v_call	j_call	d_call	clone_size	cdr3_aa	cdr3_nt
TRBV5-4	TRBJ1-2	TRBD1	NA	CASRTGTNYGYTF	TGTGCCAGTCGGACAGGGACTAACTATGGCTACACCTTC
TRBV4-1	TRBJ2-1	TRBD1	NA	CASSQQGASSYNEQFF	TGCGCCAGCAGCCAACAGGGGGCGAGCTCCTACAATGAGCAGTTCTTC
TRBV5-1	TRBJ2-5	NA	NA	CASSLVAGEKTQYF	TGCGCCAGCAGCTTGGTGGCAGGGGAGAAGACCCAGTACTTC
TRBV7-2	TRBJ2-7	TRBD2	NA	CASSWTSGATYEQYF	TGTGCCAGCAGCTGGACTAGCGGGGCAACCTACGAGCAGTACTTC
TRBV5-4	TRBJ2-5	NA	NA	CASSLGGNQETQYF	TGTGCCAGCAGCTTGGGGGGCAACCAAGAGACCCAGTACTTC
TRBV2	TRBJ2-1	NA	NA	CASGPRENSYNEQFF	TGTGCCAGCGGTCCACGGGAGAACTCCTACAATGAGCAGTTCTTC
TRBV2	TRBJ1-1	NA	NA	CASSDDIVWGLPSEAFF	TGTGCCAGCAGCGACGACATTGTGTGGGGGCTCCCCTCTGAAGCTTTCTTT
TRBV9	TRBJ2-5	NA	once	CASSAGGIQETQYF	TGTGCCAGCAGCGCCGGGGGAATCCAAGAGACCCAGTACTTC
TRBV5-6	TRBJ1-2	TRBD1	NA	CASSSGQGIYGYTF	TGTGCCAGCAGCTCTGGACAGGGGATCTATGGCTACACCTTC
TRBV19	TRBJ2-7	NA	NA	CASGGQSYEQYF	TGTGCCAGCGGGGGGCAGAGCTACGAGCAGTACTTC